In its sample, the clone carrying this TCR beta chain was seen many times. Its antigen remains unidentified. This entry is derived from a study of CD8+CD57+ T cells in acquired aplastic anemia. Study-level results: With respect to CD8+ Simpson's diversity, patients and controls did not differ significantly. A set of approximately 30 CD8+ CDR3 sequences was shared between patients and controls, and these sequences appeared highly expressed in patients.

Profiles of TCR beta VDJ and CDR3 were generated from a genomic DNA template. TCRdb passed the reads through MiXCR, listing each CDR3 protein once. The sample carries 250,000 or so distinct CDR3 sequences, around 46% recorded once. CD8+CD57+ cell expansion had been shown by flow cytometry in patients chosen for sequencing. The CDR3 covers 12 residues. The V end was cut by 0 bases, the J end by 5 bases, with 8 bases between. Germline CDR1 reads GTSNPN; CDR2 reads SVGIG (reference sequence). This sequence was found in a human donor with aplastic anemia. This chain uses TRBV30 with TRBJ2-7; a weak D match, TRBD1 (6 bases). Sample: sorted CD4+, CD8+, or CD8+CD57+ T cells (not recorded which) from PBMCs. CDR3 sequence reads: CAWSVGGHEQYF. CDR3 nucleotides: TGTGCCTGGAGTGTAGGGGGACACGAGCAGTACTTC.